Reported below is one TCR beta chain. Its antigen is still unknown. Reverse transcribing all isolated RNA meant expressed TCRB transcripts were sequenced. Produced via immunoSEQ multiplex PCR; TCRdb's table is partial and in-frame only. The repertoire holds 100,000 to 150,000 clones, with approximately 15% as singletons. Using CD45RO/CCR7/CD25/CD127/CD95/CD27, CD4+ naive, central memory, regulatory and stem cell-like memory cells were sorted. The sample belongs to a study of beta chain features in type 1 diabetes. The study, taken as a whole, reports: People with Type 1 diabetes carried modestly yet significantly shorter TCRB CDR3s in all four CD4+ subsets. More deletions and fewer insertions at VDJ junctions were seen in type 1 diabetes patients.

Looked up from germline, CDR1 is SGHTA and CDR2 is FQGNSA. This CDR3 contains 18 residues. Trimming took 5 bases from V and 4 from J, leaving 26 bases between them. V usage is TRBV7-2 and J usage is TRBJ1-2; D call uncertain. The sample was central memory CD4+ T cells from blood. This clonotype was obtained from a man younger than 35 with type 1 diabetes. As DNA, the CDR3 is TGTGCCAGCAGCCAACGAACCGGCACACTTTTGGAGGTCTATGGCTACACCTTC. Its protein product is CASSQRTGTLLEVYGYTF.